This passage covers 15 T cell receptor beta chains from one sample sequenced in a study of blood T cell repertoires in COVID-19. Repertoires were generated with immunoSEQ multiplex PCR, while TCRdb's copy carries only in-frame clones and drops some. The sample carries around 15,000 clones, around 91% recorded once. The specimen sequenced was peripheral blood. Receptor source: a man aged 55 to 69 with active COVID-19.

The rearrangement uses TRBV28 and TRBJ2-7, with 8 bases lining up with TRBD2. There are 16 residues in the CDR3. Trimming at V came to 5 bases and at J to 1 base, leaving 10 bases not matched to a gene. Germline-derived CDR1 and CDR2 are MDHEN and SYDVKM. CDR3 DNA sequence: TGTGCCAGCAGTGAACCCCGGGGGGGATATTCCTACGAGCAGTACGTC. Translating gives CASSEPRGGYSYEQYV.

The genes are TRBV6-4 and TRBJ2-3, with a weak D call TRBD2 (6 bases). Germline CDR1 reads MRHNA; CDR2 reads SNTAGT. V lost 6 bases and J 7 bases, leaving 14 bases between the germline ends. CDR3 length equals 13 residues. The CDR3 DNA sequence: TGTGCCAGCAGCCTTGGAGGGGACTATACGCAGTATTTT. Translating it yields CASSLGGDYTQYF.

This chain connects TRBV7-9 to TRBJ1-1; D ambiguous. Looked up from germline, CDR1 is SEHNR and CDR2 is FQNEAQ (reference sequence). Trimming pared 2 bases from V and 1 base from J, leaving 8 bases between. The length of the CDR3 is 14 residues. In DNA, the CDR3 is TGTGCCAGCAGCTTACCCCAGCGGAACACTGAAGCTTTCTTT. Translating it yields CASSLPQRNTEAFF.

This chain uses TRBV5-4 with TRBJ1-4, with TRBD1 identical over 8 bases. CDR3 length: 15 amino acids. Germline CDR1 SGHNT, CDR2 YYREEE (reference sequence). V lost 0 bases, J lost 5 bases, and 3 bases stayed unmatched. The chain's CDR3 is CASSLGQGANEKLFF. In DNA, the CDR3 is TGTGCCAGCAGCTTGGGGCAGGGGGCGAATGAAAAACTGTTTTTT.

The V call is TRBV11-1, the J call TRBJ2-1, with no clear D. The CDR3 sequence is 13 residues long. Germline V CDR1 and CDR2: SGHAT, FQDESV (reference sequence). Trimming took off 5 bases at V and 6 bases at J, with 11 bases between the two ends. The CDR3 DNA sequence: TGTGCCAGCAGCCCAATGGTCGGCAATGAGCAGTTCTTC. Translating it yields CASSPMVGNEQFF.

V is TRBV2 and J is TRBJ1-2; 8 bases are a match to TRBD1. The V and J ends lost 6 bases and 2 bases, in that order; junction bases with no gene match: 5. The CDR3 has 14 residues. Germline V gives CDR1 SNHLY, CDR2 FYNNEI. CDR3 DNA sequence: TGTGCCAGCAGCCGGACAGGGCAGAACTATGGCTACACCTTC. Amino acid sequence: CASSRTGQNYGYTF. Together with reference TRBV2 and TRBJ1-2, the CDR3 gives the full variable domain: EPEVTQTPSHQVTQMGQEVILRCVPISNHLYFYWYRQILGQKVEFLVSFYNNEISEKSEIFDDQFSVERPDGSNFTLKIRSTKLEDSAMYFCASSRTGQNYGYTFGSGTRLTVV.

The chain links TRBV19 to TRBJ2-3, with 10 positions matching TRBD2. CDR3 length: 16 amino acids. The V gene's germline CDR1 is LNHDA and CDR2 SQIVND (reference sequence). V was pared by 6 bases and J by 2 bases, with 8 bases of the junction left unmatched. In nucleotides, the CDR3 is TGTGCCAGTAGGCCGACTAGCGGGTCTTACACAGATACGCAGTATTTT. Residues: CASRPTSGSYTDTQYF.

The chain recombines TRBV21-1 with TRBJ2-2; the table's D gene call, TRBD1, was not cross checked with the DNA. TRBV21-1 is a recognized pseudogene. This CDR3 comprises 17 residues. CDR3 coding DNA: TGTGCCAGCAGCAAAGGGACAGCCAGAGCGAACACCGGGGAGCTGTTTTTT. It encodes CASSKGTARANTGELFF.

The chain couples TRBV2 to TRBJ2-1; 15 nucleotides match TRBD2. Germline values: CDR1 SNHLY, CDR2 FYNNEI. The CDR3 runs to 16 residues. V lost 6 bases, J lost 3 bases, and 3 bases stayed unmatched. CDR3 residues: CASSGTSGGFYNEQFF. The CDR3 nucleotides are TGTGCCAGCAGCGGGACTAGCGGGGGGTTCTACAATGAGCAGTTCTTC.

The chain recombines TRBV28 with TRBJ1-2; D remains unclear. V gave up 1 base and J gave up 4 bases, with 7 bases separating them. Per germline, CDR1 MDHEN and CDR2 SYDVKM. The CDR3 totals 13 residues. CDR3 DNA sequence: TGTGCCAGCAGTTTATTCCCAGGCTATGGCTACACCTTC. It is translated as CASSLFPGYGYTF.

This chain joins TRBV25-1 and TRBJ1-2, with TRBD1 as a possible D gene (5 bases). Trimming took 11 bases from V and 8 from J, leaving 15 bases between them. This CDR3 is 11 amino acids long. The germline CDR1 and CDR2 sequences are MGHDK and SYGVNS. The DNA for the CDR3 is TGTGCCGTCTCCAGGGTGGGCGGCTACACCTTC. The encoded protein is CAVSRVGGYTF.

This sequence joins TRBV2 and TRBJ1-5, with 7 bases lining up with TRBD1. CDR1 and CDR2 (germline): SNHLY, FYNNEI. This CDR3 contains 14 residues. Trimming cost V 5 bases and J 8 bases; bases outside gene matches: 9. CDR3 region: CASSTGTAAEPQHF. The CDR3 DNA is TGTGCCAGCAGTACCGGGACAGCCGCCGAGCCCCAGCATTTT.

This chain uses TRBV3-1 (or the pseudogene TRBV3-2) with TRBJ1-2, with D tentatively TRBD1 (5 bases). V lost 2 bases and J 12 bases, leaving 16 bases between the germline ends. The germline CDR1 and CDR2 sequences are LGHDT and YNNKEL (reference sequence). The CDR3 is made up of 13 amino acids. Written as DNA, the CDR3 is TGTGCCAGCAGCCAAAGGGCAACGGACACACACACCTTC. It yields the protein CASSQRATDTHTF.

The CDR3 reads CASSGVEQGLKPQHF. The DNA for the CDR3 is TGTGCCAGCAGTGGAGTGGAGCAGGGTCTTAAGCCCCAGCATTTT. J is TRBJ1-5 and V is TRBV2; D might be TRBD1 (5 bases). The CDR3 consists of 15 residues. V dropped 4 bases and J dropped 8 bases, with 18 bases sitting between them. The germline gives CDR1 SNHLY, CDR2 FYNNEI.

The chain employs TRBV15 and TRBJ1-4, with TRBD1 as a possible D gene (5 bases). Germline lookup yields CDR1 LNHNV and CDR2 YYDKDF (reference sequence). The CDR3 covers 14 residues. V dropped 5 bases and J dropped 0 bases, with 7 bases sitting between them. The CDR3 region is CATSWGATNEKLFF. The CDR3 DNA sequence: TGTGCCACCAGCTGGGGGGCAACTAATGAAAAACTGTTTTTT.